The T cell receptor beta chain under discussion was sequenced for a study of blood T cell repertoires in COVID-19. Looking at the study overall: Whether acute or convalescent, the COVID-19 samples came from the United States, Italy and Spain. The analysed material was cDNA or gDNA that came from T cells, B-cell-depleted T cells, or PBMCs.

Per the authors' pipeline: Amplification from reference gene primers served as the basis for estimated nucleated cell counts. Sequenced by immunoSEQ multiplex PCR; TCRdb stores in-frame clones only, minus some. That table gives V, J and clone size, and the DNA gave D and trimming. The repertoire holds roughly 200,000 clones, 80% to 90% seen once, with about 6% in the top ten. The specimen was peripheral blood. The source is a man in his fifties or sixties who had recovered from COVID-19.

CDR3: CASSAGAGGQDTQYF. CDR3 nucleotide sequence: TGTGCCAGCAGCGCCGGAGCGGGGGGGCAAGATACGCAGTATTTT. This sequence joins TRBV7-3 and TRBJ2-3; 10 bases map to TRBD2. The germline V gene encodes CDR1 SGHTA and CDR2 FQGTGA. The V and J ends lost 5 bases and 5 bases, in that order; junction bases with no gene match: 7. This CDR3 contains 15 residues.